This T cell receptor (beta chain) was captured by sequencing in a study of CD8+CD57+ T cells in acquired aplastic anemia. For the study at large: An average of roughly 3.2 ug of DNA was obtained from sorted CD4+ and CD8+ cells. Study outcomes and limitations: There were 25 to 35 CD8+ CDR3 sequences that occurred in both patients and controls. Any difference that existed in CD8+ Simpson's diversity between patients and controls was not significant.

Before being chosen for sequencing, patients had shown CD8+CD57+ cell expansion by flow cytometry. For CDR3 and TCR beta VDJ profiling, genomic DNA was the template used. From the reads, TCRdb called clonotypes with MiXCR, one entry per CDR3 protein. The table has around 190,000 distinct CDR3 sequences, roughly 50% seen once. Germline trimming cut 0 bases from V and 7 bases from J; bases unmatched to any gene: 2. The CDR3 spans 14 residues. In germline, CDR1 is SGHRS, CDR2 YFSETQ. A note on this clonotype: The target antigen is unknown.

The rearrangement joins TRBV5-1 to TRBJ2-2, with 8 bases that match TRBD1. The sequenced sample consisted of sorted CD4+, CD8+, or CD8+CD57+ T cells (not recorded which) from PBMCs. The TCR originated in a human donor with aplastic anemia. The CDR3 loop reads CASSLGQGNGELFF. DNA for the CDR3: TGCGCCAGCAGCTTGGGACAGGGGAACGGGGAGCTGTTTTTT.